This TCR beta chain was identified during a study of T-cell memory formation after mild COVID-19. TCRdb used MiXCR to reprocess the 5' RACE reads, holding one entry per CDR3 protein. The table lists 150,000 to 200,000 distinct CDR3 sequences, around 15% of them singletons, with under 2.5% in the top ten. This clonotype showed up just a few times. This CDR3 has 16 amino acids. The V gene lost 6 bases and the J gene lost 3 bases, with 20 bases spanning the gap. The sample was PBMCs or a T cell subset sorted from them (not recorded which). The chain is built from TRBV12-3 or TRBV12-4 and TRBJ2-5; D might be TRBD1 or TRBD2, each matching 5 bases. This clonotype was sampled from an adult woman who had mild COVID-19 (a few samples of this study predate the infection). Cell type and time point are not known. This CDR3 reads CASRLGTEGPKETQYF. DNA for the CDR3: TGTGCCAGCAGACTCGGGACCGAGGGGCCCAAAGAGACCCAGTACTTC.